This T cell receptor beta chain was sequenced for a study of T cell responses to AZD1222 COVID-19 vaccine. General study results and limits: The CD4 TCRs associated with vaccination extended across spike and predominated at 160-218 and 743-854. Every sample of the repertoires postdated the peak T cell response.

This CDR3 region has 15 residues. Germline CDR1 and CDR2: MNHNS and SASEGT. The V segment lost 1 base and the J segment 5 bases; nucleotides outside the gene matches: 7. Libraries were prepared by immunoSEQ multiplex PCR; TCRdb keeps only in-frame clonotypes and omits some of them. Among about 85,000 clones listed, 70% to 90% were seen once. As regards this clone: What it recognizes is unknown.

Sequences were derived from peripheral blood, sampled on day 0 of MenACWY control vaccination. This TCR was sampled from an adult in good health. This chain connects TRBV6-1 to TRBJ2-7, with 8 bases that match TRBD1. The chain's CDR3 is CASSEDSGGRDEQYF. CDR3 sequence (DNA): TGTGCCAGCAGTGAAGATTCAGGGGGCCGGGACGAGCAGTACTTC.